This is a list of T cell receptor beta chains from one sample in a study of CD8+CD57+ T cells in acquired aplastic anemia. Via MiXCR, TCRdb re-called the reads, giving one row per CDR3 protein. The sample carries under 350,000 distinct CDR3 sequences, roughly 53% recorded once. The specimen was sorted CD4+, CD8+, or CD8+CD57+ T cells (not recorded which) from PBMCs. The source of these receptors is a human donor with aplastic anemia. Each CDR3 is given with its conserved first and last residue. The D gene is left open where the match is weak. The size field is filled for only some rows; it gives once, few, many or a size class.

. | TRBJ2-7 | . | TRBV15 | TGTGCCACCAGCAGAGGCGCGGAAGGGAGGCAGTACTTC | CATSRGAEGRQYF
. | TRBJ2-1 | . | TRBV7-9 | TGTGCCAGCAGCCCGACGGGACCGTTGAATTACAATGAGCAGTTCTTC | CASSPTGPLNYNEQFF
. | TRBJ2-5 | many | TRBV11-2 | TGTGCCAGCAGCTTAGCAGGGGTGAAGACCCAGTACTTC | CASSLAGVKTQYF
. | TRBJ1-5 | few | TRBV24-1 | TGTGCCACCAGTATAGTAGTGGGACGCAATCAGCCCCAGCATTTT | CATSIVVGRNQPQHF
TRBD1 | TRBJ2-7 | many | TRBV5-1 | TGCGCCAGCAGCCTGGGGACAGCGAGCTCCTACGAGCAGTACTTC | CASSLGTASSYEQYF
. | TRBJ2-4 | . | TRBV5-4 | TGTGCCAGCAGCGAGCTCGGTGCCAAAAACATTCAGTACTTC | CASSELGAKNIQYF
TRBD2 | TRBJ2-3 | . | TRBV7-9 | TGTGCCAGCAGCCCCAGCGGGGGGGGCGGAGATACGCAGTATTTT | CASSPSGGGGDTQYF
. | TRBJ2-7 | . | TRBV5-1 | TGCGCCAGCAGCTTCGGGGGGCAGCATGAGCAGTACTTC | CASSFGGQHEQYF
. | TRBJ1-5 | . | TRBV12-3/TRBV12-4 | TGTGCCAGCAGTTTGTCCTACAATCAGCCCCAGCATTTT | CASSLSYNQPQHF
. | TRBJ1-1 | . | TRBV25-1 | TGTGCCAGCAGTGAGGCAGGGAGGACTGAAGCTTTCTTT | CASSEAGRTEAFF
. | TRBJ2-3 | . | TRBV14 | TGTGCCAGCAGCCAAGGGACTCAAGCTAGCACAGATACGCAGTATTTT | CASSQGTQASTDTQYF
TRBD2 | TRBJ2-1 | . | TRBV15 | TGTGCCACCAGCAGCGGACTAGGGAACAATGAGCAGTTCTTC | CATSSGLGNNEQFF
. | TRBJ2-1 | . | TRBV24-1 | TGTGCCACCAGTGCAATAGGGAGCAATGAGCAGTTCTTC | CATSAIGSNEQFF
TRBD1 | TRBJ1-2 | . | TRBV18 | TGTGCCAGCTCAAACGACAGGGCTGCCTCAGTTGGCTACACCTTC | CASSNDRAASVGYTF
. | TRBJ1-5 | . | TRBV19 | TGTGCCAGTAGTTTAAAGACAGGAAATCAGCCCCAGCATTTT | CASSLKTGNQPQHF
. | TRBJ2-1 | few | TRBV2 | TGTGCCAGCAGCCGGGACCAAATAGGGTACAATGAGCAGTTCTTC | CASSRDQIGYNEQFF
. | TRBJ2-7 | . | TRBV12-3/TRBV12-4 | TGTGCCAGCAGTCCCTCGGGACTTCCTTACGAGCAGTACTTC | CASSPSGLPYEQYF
. | TRBJ2-3 | . | TRBV25-1 | TGTGCCAGCACCGCCACAGATACGCAGTATTTT | CASTATDTQYF
TRBD1 | TRBJ2-3 | once | TRBV7-8 | TGTGCCAGCAGCTCCGGGACAGGGCTGAAAACAGATACGCAGTATTTT | CASSSGTGLKTDTQYF
TRBD1 | TRBJ2-5 | . | TRBV9 | TGTGCCAGCAGCGGACAAGACAGGGGAGAGGAGACCCAGTACTTC | CASSGQDRGEETQYF
. | TRBJ1-1 | . | TRBV7-3 | TGTGCCAGCAGCTTAACGGCAGGGAATGAAGCTTTCTTT | CASSLTAGNEAFF
. | TRBJ1-3 | . | TRBV15 | TGTGCCACCAGCAGAGAATCCAGCGGTGGAAACACCATATATTTT | CATSRESSGGNTIYF
TRBD1 | TRBJ2-7 | many | TRBV5-1 | TGCGCCAGCAGCTGGCTCGGGACCGGGACAGGGGTAATCTACGAGCAGTACTTC | CASSWLGTGTGVIYEQYF
. | TRBJ2-7 | . | TRBV29-1 | TGCAGCTCAGCGGGCAGCTACGAGCAGTACTTC | CSSAGSYEQYF
. | TRBJ2-5 | . | TRBV7-9 | TGTGCCAGCAGCCCCCCTGGGACACGTCAAGAGACCCAGTACTTC | CASSPPGTRQETQYF
. | TRBJ1-1 | . | TRBV3-1 | TGTGCCTGCAGCCTAAAAGGGGTGGGGGTTACTGAAGCTTTCTTT | CACSLKGVGVTEAFF
. | TRBJ1-1 | many | TRBV5-5 | TGTGCCAGCAGCCTGGGCCCTGGCACTGAAGCTTTCTTT | CASSLGPGTEAFF
. | TRBJ2-3 | . | TRBV7-6 | TGTGCCAGCAGCTTAGCTAGCGGCTCCTACAATGAGCAGTATTTT | CASSLASGSYNEQYF
. | TRBJ2-2 | . | TRBV6-4 | TGTGCCAGCAGTGACTCCGGGTGGCCGAACACCGGGGAGCTGTTTTTT | CASSDSGWPNTGELFF
. | TRBJ2-1 | medium-sized | TRBV7-9 | TGTGCCAGCAGCAGAGACTACAATGAGCAGTTCTTC | CASSRDYNEQFF
TRBD1 | TRBJ2-7 | . | TRBV25-1 | TGTGCCAGCAGGCCGAGGGGGCCCAACTACGAGCAGTACTTC | CASRPRGPNYEQYF
TRBD1 | TRBJ1-4 | . | TRBV5-1 | TGCGCCAGCAGCTTGGATGCGACAGGGAAGGAAAAACTGTTTTTT | CASSLDATGKEKLFF
. | TRBJ1-2 | . | TRBV12-3/TRBV12-4 | TGTGCCAGCAGTTTGGGGGACATGAAGAACTATGGCTACACCTTC | CASSLGDMKNYGYTF
. | TRBJ1-1 | . | TRBV10-1 | TGCGCCAGCCGGGAGGCGCCGGACAGTGAAGCTTTCTTT | CASREAPDSEAFF
TRBD2 | TRBJ2-3 | . | TRBV19 | TGTGCCAGTAGTACCCCCCTATGGACTAGCGGGGGCCGCACAGATACGCAGTATTTT | CASSTPLWTSGGRTDTQYF
TRBD2 | TRBJ2-5 | . | TRBV29-1 | TGCAGCGTTGAGGTGGGGGTTGCGGGACTAGACTACCAAGAGACCCAGTACTTC | CSVEVGVAGLDYQETQYF
. | TRBJ2-1 | once | TRBV5-1 | TGCGCCAGCAGCTTGGGGGGAAGCTCCTGCAATGAGCAGTTCTTC | CASSLGGSSCNEQFF
. | TRBJ2-3 | . | TRBV10-3 | TGTGCCATCAGTCTCCCGACTAGCACAGATACGCAGTATTTT | CAISLPTSTDTQYF
TRBD2 | TRBJ2-3 | . | TRBV7-8 | TGTGCCAGCAGCTTCGCTAGCGGGGGACTCACAGATACGCAGTATTTT | CASSFASGGLTDTQYF
TRBD2 | TRBJ2-3 | . | TRBV19 | TGTGCCAGCAGCTCGACTAGCGGGGACCTAGATACTCAGTATTTT | CASSSTSGDLDTQYF
. | TRBJ2-3 | . | TRBV7-9 | TGTGCCAGCAGCTTAGTCCAGTCCAGCACAGATACGCAGTATTTT | CASSLVQSSTDTQYF